Reported below is one T cell receptor beta chain. The data are from a study of T-cell memory formation after mild COVID-19. MiXCR, applied by TCRdb to the 5' RACE reads, yields one record per CDR3 protein. The sample holds approximately 210,000 distinct CDR3 sequences, around 25% seen once. Germline CDR1 SNHLY, CDR2 FYNNEI. There are 14 residues in the CDR3. With 6 bases clipped from V and 1 base from J, the junction kept 5 bases outside the gene matches. The origin of this receptor is an adult woman who had mild COVID-19 (a few samples of this study predate the infection). Cell type and time point are not known. V is TRBV2 and J is TRBJ2-5; 7 nucleotides line up with TRBD1. The sample comprised PBMCs or a T cell subset sorted from them (not recorded which). CDR3 sequence reads: CASRAGTAQETQYF. The CDR3 DNA reads as TGTGCCAGCAGAGCCGGGACAGCCCAAGAGACCCAGTACTTC.